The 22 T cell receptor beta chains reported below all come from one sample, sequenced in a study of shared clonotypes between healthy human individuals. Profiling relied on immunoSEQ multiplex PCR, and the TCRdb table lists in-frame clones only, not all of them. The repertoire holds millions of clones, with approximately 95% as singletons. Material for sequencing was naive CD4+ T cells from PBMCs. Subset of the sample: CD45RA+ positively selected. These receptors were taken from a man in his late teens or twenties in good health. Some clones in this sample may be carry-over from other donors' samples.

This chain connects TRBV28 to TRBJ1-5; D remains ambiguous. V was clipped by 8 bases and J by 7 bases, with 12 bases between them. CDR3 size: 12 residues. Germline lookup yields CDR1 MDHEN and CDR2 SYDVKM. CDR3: CASGLRMQPQHF. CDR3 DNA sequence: TGTGCCAGCGGCCTTAGGATGCAGCCCCAGCATTTT.

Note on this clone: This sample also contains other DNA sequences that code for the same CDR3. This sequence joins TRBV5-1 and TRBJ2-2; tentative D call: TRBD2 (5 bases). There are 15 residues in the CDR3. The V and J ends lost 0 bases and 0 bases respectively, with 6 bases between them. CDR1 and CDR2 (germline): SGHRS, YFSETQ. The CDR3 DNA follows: TGCGCCAGCAGCTTGGGCGGGTCGAACACCGGGGAGCTGTTTTTT. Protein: CASSLGGSNTGELFF.

The CDR3 DNA follows: TGCGCCAGCAGTGAACTAGCGGTGACCGTCTACAATGAGCAGTTCTTC. As protein: CASSELAVTVYNEQFF. V gene TRBV10-2 combines with J gene TRBJ2-1; TRBD2 aligns across 8 bases. CDR1 and CDR2 (germline): WSHSY, SAAADI. This CDR3 comprises 16 residues. V lost 3 bases, J lost 3 bases, and 7 bases stayed unmatched.

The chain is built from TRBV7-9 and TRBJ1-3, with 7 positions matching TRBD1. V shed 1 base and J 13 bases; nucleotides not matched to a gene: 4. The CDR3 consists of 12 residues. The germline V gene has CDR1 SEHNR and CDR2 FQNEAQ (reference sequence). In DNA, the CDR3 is TGTGCCAGCAGCTTAGAAGGGGGCGGAATATATTTT. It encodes CASSLEGGGIYF.

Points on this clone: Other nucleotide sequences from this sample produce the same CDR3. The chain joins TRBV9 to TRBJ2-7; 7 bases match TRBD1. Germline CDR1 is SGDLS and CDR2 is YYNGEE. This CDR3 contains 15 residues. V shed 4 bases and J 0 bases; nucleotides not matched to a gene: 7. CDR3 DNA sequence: TGTGCCAGCAGCCCAAGGACAGGTAGCTCCTACGAGCAGTACTTC. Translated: CASSPRTGSSYEQYF.

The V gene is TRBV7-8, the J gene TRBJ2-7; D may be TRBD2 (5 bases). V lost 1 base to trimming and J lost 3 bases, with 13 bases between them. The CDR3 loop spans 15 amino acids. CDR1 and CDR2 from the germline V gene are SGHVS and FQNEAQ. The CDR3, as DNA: TGTGCCAGCAGCTTAGATTCTAGCCGGATCTACGAGCAGTACTTC. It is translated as CASSLDSSRIYEQYF.

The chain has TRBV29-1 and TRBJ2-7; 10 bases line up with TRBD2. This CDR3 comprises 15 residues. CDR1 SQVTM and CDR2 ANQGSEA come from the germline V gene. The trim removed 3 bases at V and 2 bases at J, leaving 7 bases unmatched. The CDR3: CSVEGQAGGPYEQYF. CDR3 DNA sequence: TGCAGCGTTGAGGGCCAAGCGGGAGGGCCCTACGAGCAGTACTTC.

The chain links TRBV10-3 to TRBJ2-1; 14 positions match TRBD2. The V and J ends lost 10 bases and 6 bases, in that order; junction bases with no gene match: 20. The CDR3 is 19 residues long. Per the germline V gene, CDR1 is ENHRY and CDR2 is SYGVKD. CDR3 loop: CATFLGTSGRAQRGNEQFF. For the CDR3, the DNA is TGTGCCACATTCCTTGGGACTAGCGGGAGAGCTCAGCGGGGCAATGAGCAGTTCTTC.

The CDR3: CASSPRRGPDTQYF. The CDR3 DNA is TGTGCCAGCAGCCCTCGCAGGGGCCCAGATACGCAGTATTTT. V usage is TRBV7-2 and J usage is TRBJ2-3, with a tentative D call TRBD1 (6 bases). There are 14 residues in the CDR3. Trimming shortened V by 5 bases and J by 4 bases, and 13 bases separated the two germline ends. From germline, CDR1 is SGHTA and CDR2 FQGNSA.

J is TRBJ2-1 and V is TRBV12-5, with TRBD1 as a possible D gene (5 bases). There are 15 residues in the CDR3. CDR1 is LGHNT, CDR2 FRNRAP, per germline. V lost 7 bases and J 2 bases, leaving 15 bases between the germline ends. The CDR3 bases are TGTGCTAGTGCCAACAGCAGGGCAACCTACAATGAGCAGTTCTTC. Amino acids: CASANSRATYNEQFF.

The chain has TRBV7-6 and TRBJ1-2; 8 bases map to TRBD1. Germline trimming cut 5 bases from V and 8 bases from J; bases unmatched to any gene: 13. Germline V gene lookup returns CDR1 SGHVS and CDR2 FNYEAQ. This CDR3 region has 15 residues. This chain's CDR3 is CASSPTRQGAQGYTF. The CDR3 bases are TGTGCCAGCAGCCCGACGCGGCAGGGGGCGCAGGGCTACACCTTC.

CDR3 protein: CASSRMTNEKLFF. CDR3 nucleotide sequence: TGTGCCAGTAGTAGAATGACTAATGAAAAACTGTTTTTT. The V call is TRBV19, the J call TRBJ1-4, with no clear D. V was shortened by 4 bases and J by 2 bases, with 5 bases between the two germline ends. The CDR3 sequence is 13 residues long. The germline CDR1 and CDR2 sequences are LNHDA and SQIVND (reference sequence).

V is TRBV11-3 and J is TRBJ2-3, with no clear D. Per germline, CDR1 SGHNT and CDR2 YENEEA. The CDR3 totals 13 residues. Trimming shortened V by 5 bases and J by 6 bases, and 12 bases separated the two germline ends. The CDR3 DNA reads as TGTGCCAGCAGCCCCGGGCTCCGCGATACGCAGTATTTT. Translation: CASSPGLRDTQYF.

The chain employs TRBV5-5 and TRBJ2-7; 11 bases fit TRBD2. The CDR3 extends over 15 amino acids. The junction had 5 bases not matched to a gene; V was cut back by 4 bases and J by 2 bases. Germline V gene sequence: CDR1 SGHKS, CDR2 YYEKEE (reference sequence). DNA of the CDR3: TGTGCCAGCAGCGTAGCGGGAGGGACCACCTACGAGCAGTACTTC. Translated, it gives CASSVAGGTTYEQYF.

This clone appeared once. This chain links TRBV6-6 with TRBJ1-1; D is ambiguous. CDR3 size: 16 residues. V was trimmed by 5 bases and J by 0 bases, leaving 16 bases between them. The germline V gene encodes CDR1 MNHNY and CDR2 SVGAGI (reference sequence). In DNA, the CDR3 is TGTGCCAGCAGTCCACAGCGGCTGGAAATGAACACTGAAGCTTTCTTT. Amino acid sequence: CASSPQRLEMNTEAFF.

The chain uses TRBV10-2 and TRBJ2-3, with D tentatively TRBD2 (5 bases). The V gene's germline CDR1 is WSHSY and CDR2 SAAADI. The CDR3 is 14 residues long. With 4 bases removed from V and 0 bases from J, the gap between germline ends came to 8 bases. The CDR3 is CASSVASSTDTQYF. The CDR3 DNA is TGCGCCAGCAGTGTGGCTAGCAGCACAGATACGCAGTATTTT.

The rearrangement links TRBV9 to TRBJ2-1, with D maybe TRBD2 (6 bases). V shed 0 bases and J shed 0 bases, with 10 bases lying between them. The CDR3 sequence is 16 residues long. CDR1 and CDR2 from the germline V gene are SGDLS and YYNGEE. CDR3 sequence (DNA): TGTGCCAGCAGCGTAGTTGGCGGGACCTCCTACAATGAGCAGTTCTTC. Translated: CASSVVGGTSYNEQFF.

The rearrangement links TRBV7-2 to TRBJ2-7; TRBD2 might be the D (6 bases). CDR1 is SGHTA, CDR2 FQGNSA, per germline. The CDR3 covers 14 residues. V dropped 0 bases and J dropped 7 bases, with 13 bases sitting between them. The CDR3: CASSLAIGAGEQYF. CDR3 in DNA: TGTGCCAGCAGCTTAGCGATCGGGGCGGGGGAGCAGTACTTC.

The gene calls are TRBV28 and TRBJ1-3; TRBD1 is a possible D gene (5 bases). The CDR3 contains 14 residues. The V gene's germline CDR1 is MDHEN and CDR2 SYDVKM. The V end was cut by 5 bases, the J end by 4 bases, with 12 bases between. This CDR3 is CASSTGTQGNTIYF. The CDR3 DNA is TGTGCCAGCAGTACCGGGACCCAGGGAAACACCATATATTTT.

CDR3 sequence: CASSQSGKSTDTQYF. The CDR3 bases are TGTGCCAGCAGCCAAAGCGGGAAGTCGACAGATACGCAGTATTTT. This chain joins TRBV7-7 and TRBJ2-3; 7 bases agree with TRBD2. In germline, CDR1 is SSHAT, CDR2 FNYEAQ (reference sequence). Trimming removed 5 bases from V and 3 bases from J; junction bases left unmatched: 8. CDR3 length: 15 amino acids.

The CDR3 region is CASSTNRGLGNEQYF. The CDR3 DNA is TGTGCCAGCAGTACCAATAGGGGGCTCGGGAACGAGCAGTACTTC. V is TRBV28 and J is TRBJ2-7, with 7 bases that match TRBD1. Germline values: CDR1 MDHEN, CDR2 SYDVKM. The ends lost 5 bases at V and 5 bases at J; junction bases unmatched: 12. The CDR3 is 15 amino acids.

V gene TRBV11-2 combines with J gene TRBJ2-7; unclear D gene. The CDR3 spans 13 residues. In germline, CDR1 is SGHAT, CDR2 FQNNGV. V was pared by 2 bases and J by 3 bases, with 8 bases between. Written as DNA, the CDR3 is TGTGCCAGCAGCTTATTCGTCGGCTACGAGCAGTACTTC. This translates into CASSLFVGYEQYF.